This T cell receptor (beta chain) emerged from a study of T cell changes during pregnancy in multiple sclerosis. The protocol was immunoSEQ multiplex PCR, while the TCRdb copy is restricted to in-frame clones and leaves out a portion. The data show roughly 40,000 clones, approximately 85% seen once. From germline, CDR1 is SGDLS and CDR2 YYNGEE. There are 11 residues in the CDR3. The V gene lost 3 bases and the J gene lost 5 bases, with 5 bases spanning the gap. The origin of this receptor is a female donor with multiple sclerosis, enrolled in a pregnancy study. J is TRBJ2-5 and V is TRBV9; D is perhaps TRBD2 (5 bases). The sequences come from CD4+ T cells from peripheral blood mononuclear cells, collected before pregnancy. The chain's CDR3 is CASSGRETQYF. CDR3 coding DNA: TGTGCCAGCAGCGGGAGGGAGACCCAGTACTTC.